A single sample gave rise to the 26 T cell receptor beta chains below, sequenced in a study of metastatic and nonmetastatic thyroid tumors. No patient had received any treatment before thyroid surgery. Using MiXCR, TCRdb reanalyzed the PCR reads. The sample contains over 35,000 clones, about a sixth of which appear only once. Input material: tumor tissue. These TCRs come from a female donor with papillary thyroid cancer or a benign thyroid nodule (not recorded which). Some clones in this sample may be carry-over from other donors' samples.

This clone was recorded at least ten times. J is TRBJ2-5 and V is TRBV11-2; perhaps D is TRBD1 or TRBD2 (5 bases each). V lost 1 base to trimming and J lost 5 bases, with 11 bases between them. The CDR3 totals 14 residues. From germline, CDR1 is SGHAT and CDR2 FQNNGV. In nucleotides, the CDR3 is TGTGCCAGCAGCTTAGGCGCAGGGACGGAGACCCAGTACTTC. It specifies CASSLGAGTETQYF. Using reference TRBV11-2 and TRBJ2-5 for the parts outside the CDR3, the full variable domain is EAGVAQSPRYKIIEKRQSVAFWCNPISGHATLYWYQQILGQGPKLLIQFQNNGVVDDSQLPKDRFSAERLKGVDSTLKIQPAKLEDSAVYLCASSLGAGTETQYFGPGTRLLVL.

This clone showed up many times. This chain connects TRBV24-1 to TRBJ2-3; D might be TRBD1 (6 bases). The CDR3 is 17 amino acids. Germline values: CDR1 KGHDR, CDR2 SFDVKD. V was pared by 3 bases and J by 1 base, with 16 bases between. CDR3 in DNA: TGTGCCACCAGTGATCCAAGACCAGGGGTGGGCACAGATACGCAGTATTTT. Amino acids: CATSDPRPGVGTDTQYF.

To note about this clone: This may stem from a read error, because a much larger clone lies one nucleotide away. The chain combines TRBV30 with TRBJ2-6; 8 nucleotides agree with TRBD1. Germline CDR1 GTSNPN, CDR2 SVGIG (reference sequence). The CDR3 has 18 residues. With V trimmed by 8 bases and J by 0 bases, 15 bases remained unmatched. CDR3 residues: CAVHLTGTGCSGANVLTF. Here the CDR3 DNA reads TGTGCCGTCCACCTCACTGGGACAGGATGCTCTGGGGCCAACGTCCTGACTTTC.

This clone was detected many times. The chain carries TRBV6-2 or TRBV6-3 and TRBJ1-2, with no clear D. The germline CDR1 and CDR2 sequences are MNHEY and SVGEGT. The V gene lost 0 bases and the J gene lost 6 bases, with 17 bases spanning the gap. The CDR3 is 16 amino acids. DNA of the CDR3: TGTGCCAGCAGTTACTCGGTCGGGGAGGCAAGGCATGGCTACACCTTC. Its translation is CASSYSVGEARHGYTF.

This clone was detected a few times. CDR3 residues: CANREGCAEAFF. The CDR3 bases are TGTGCCAACAGGGAGGGGTGCGCTGAAGCTTTCTTT. This rearrangement joins TRBV6-5 to TRBJ1-1, with TRBD1 as a possible D gene (6 bases). Trimming removed 10 bases at V and 6 bases at J, with 15 bases between. Germline CDR1 and CDR2: MNHEY and SVGAGI. The CDR3 covers 12 residues.

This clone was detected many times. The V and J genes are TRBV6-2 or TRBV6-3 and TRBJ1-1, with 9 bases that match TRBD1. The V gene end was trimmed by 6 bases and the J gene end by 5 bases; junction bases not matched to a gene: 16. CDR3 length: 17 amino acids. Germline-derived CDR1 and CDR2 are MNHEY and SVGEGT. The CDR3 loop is CASSPIDRGNRRTEAFF. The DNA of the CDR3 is TGTGCCAGCAGCCCAATCGACAGGGGGAATAGGAGGACTGAAGCTTTCTTT.

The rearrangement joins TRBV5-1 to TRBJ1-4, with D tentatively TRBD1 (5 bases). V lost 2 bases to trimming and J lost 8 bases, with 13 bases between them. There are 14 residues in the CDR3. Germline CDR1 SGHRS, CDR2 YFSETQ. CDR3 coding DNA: TGCGCCAGCAGCTTTTGGGCCCGGGGGGAAAAACTGTTTTTT. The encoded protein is CASSFWARGEKLFF.

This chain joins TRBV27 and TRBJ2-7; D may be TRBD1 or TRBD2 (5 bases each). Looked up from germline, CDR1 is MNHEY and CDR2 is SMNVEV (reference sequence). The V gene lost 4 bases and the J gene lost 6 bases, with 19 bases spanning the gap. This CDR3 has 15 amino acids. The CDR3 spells CASSSGRQCHLEQYF. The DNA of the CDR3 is TGTGCCAGCAGTTCGGGACGACAGTGTCACCTCGAGCAGTACTTC.

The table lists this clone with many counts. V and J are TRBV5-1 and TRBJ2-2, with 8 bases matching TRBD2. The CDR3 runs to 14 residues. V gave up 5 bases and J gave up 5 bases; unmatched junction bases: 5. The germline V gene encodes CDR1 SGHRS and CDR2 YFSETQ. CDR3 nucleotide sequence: TGCGCCAGCAGAGGGACTAGTGGTACCGGGGAGCTGTTTTTT. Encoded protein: CASRGTSGTGELFF.

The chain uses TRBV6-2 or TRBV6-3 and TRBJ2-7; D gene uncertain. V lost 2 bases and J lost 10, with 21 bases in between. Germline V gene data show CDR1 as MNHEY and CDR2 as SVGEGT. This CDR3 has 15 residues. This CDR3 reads CASSYGVGFSYYQYF. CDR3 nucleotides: TGTGCCAGCAGTTACGGGGTAGGCTTCTCCTACTATCAGTACTTC.

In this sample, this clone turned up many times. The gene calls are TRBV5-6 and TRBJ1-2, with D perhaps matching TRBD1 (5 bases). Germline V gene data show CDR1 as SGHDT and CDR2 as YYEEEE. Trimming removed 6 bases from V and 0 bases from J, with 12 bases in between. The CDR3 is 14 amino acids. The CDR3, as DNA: TGTGCCAGCAAATGGGGGATAACTAACTATGGCTACACCTTC. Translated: CASKWGITNYGYTF. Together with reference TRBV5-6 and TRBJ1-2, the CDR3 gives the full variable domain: DAGVTQSPTHLIKTRGQQVTLRCSPKSGHDTVSWYQQALGQGPQFIFQYYEEEERQRGNFPDRFSGHQFPNYSSELNVNALLLGDSALYLCASKWGITNYGYTFGSGTRLTVV.

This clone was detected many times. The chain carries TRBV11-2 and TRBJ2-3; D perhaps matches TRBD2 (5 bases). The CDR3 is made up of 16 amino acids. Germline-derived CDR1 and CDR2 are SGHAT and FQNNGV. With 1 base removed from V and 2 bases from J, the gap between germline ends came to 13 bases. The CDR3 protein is CASSLGSSSYTDTQYF. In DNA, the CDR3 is TGTGCCAGCAGCTTAGGATCTAGCAGCTACACAGATACGCAGTATTTT.

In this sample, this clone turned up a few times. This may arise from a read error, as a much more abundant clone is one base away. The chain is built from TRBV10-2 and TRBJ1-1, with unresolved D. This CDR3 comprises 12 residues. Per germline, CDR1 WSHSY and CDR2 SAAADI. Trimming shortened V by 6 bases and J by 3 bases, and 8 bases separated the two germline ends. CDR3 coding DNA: TGCGCCAGCAGCCCCCGGGACACTGAAGCTTTCTTT. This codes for CASSPRDTEAFF.

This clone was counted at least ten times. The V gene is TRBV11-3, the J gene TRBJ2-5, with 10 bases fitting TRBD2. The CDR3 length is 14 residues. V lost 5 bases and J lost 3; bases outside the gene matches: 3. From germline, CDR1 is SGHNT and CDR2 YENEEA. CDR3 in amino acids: CASSQGLAEETQYF. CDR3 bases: TGTGCCAGCAGCCAAGGACTAGCGGAAGAGACCCAGTACTTC.

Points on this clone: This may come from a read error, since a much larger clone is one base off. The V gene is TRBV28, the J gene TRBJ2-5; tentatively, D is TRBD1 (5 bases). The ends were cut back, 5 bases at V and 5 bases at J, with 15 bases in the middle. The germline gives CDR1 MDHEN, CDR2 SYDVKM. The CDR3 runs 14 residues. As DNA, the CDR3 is TGTGCCAGCAGTCCCACGAGAAAGGGGGAGACCCAGTACTTC. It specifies CASSPTRKGETQYF.

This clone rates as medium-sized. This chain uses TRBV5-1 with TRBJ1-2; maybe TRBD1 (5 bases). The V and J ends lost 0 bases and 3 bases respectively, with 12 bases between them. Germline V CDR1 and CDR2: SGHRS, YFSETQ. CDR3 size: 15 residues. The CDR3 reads CASSLEGDPHYGYTF. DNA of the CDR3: TGCGCCAGCAGCTTGGAAGGGGATCCTCACTATGGCTACACCTTC.

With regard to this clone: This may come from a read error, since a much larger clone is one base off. In DNA form, the CDR3 reads TGTGCCTCCGGGACCATAAACACCGGGGAGCTGTTTTTT. Amino acids: CASGTINTGELFF. The V call is TRBV24-1, the J call TRBJ2-2; D is tentatively TRBD1 or TRBD2 (5 bases each). The CDR3 contains 13 residues. V dropped 12 bases and J dropped 2 bases, with 12 bases sitting between them. Per germline, CDR1 KGHDR and CDR2 SFDVKD.

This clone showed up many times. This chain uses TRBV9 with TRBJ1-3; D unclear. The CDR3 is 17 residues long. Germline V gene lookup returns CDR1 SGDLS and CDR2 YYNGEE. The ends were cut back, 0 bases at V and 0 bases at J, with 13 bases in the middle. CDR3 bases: TGTGCCAGCAGCGTAGATGTGGGAGGCTACTCTGGAAACACCATATATTTT. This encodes CASSVDVGGYSGNTIYF. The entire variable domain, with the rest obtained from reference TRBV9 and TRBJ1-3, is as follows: DSGVTQTPKHLITATGQRVTLRCSPRSGDLSVYWYQQSLDQGLQFLIQYYNGEERAKGNILERFSAQQFPDLHSELNLSSLELGDSALYFCASSVDVGGYSGNTIYFGEGSWLTVV.

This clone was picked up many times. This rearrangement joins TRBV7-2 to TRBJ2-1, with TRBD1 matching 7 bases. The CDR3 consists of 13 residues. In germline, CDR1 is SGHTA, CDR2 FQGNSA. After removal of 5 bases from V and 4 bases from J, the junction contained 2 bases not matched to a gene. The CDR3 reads CASSQDRYNEQFF. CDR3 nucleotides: TGTGCCAGCAGCCAGGACAGGTACAATGAGCAGTTCTTC.

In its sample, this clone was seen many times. The CDR3 region has the DNA TGTGCCAGCAGCCCCAAGGGACCGCTTGGCGGGGAGCTGTTTTTT. It is translated as CASSPKGPLGGELFF. This sequence joins TRBV7-2 and TRBJ2-2; D tentatively fits TRBD1 or TRBD2 (5 bases each). The germline V gene encodes CDR1 SGHTA and CDR2 FQGNSA. This CDR3 has 15 amino acids. V was shortened by 5 bases and J by 7 bases, with 17 bases between the two germline ends.

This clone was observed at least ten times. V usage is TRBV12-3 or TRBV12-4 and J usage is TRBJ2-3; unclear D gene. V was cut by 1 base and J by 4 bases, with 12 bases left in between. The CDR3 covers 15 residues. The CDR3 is CASSLVMSGADTQYF. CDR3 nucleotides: TGTGCCAGCAGTTTAGTGATGAGTGGCGCAGATACGCAGTATTTT.

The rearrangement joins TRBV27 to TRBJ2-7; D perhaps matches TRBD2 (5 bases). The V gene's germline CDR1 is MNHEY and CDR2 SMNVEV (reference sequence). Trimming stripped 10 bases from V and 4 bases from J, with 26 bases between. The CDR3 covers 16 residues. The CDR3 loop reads CATKRTPEVLLYEQYF. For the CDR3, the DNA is TGTGCCACCAAAAGGACTCCGGAAGTCCTGCTGTACGAGCAGTACTTC.

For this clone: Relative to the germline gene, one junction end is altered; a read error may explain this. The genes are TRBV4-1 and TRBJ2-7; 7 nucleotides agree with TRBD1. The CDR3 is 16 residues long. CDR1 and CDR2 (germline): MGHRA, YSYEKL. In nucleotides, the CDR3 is TGCGCCAGCAGCCCCCAACCGACAGGGCGCATAGGCGAGCAGAACTTC. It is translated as CASSPQPTGRIGEQNF.

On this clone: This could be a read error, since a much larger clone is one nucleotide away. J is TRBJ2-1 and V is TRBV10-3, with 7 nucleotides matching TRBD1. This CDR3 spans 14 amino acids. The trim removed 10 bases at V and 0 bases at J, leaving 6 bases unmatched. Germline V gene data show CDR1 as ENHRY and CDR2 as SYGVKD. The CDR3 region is CARQGQSSYNEQFF. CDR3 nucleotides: TGTGCCAGGCAGGGACAGAGCTCCTACAATGAGCAGTTCTTC.

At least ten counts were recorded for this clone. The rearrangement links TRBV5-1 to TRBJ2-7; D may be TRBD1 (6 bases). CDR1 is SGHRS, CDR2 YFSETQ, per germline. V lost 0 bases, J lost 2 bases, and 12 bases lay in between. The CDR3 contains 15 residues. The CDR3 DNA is TGCGCCAGCAGCTTGGAAGGGACAAAAACCTACGAGCAGTACTTC. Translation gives CASSLEGTKTYEQYF.

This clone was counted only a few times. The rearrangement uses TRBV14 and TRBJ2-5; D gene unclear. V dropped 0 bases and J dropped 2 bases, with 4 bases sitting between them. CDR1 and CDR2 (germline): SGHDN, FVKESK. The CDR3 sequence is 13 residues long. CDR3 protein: CASSQDRQETQYF. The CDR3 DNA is TGTGCCAGCAGCCAAGACAGACAAGAGACCCAGTACTTC.